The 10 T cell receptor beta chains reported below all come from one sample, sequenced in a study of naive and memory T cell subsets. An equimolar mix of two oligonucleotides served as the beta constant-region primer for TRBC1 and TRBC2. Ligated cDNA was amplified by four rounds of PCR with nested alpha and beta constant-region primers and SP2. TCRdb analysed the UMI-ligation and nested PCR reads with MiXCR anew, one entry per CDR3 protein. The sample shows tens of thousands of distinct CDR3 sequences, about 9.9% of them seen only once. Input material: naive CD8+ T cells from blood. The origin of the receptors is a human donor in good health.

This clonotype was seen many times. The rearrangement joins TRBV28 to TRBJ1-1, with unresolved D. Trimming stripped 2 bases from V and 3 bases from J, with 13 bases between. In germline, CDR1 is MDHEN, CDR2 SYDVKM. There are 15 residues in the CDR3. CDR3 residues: CASSLGPKEDTEAFF. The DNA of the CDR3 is TGTGCCAGCAGTTTAGGCCCCAAGGAGGACACTGAAGCTTTCTTT. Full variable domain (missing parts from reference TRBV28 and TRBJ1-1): DVKVTQSSRYLVKRTGEKVFLECVQDMDHENMFWYRQDPGLGLRLIYFSYDVKMKEKGDIPEGYSVSREKKERFSLILESASTNQTSMYLCASSLGPKEDTEAFFGQGTRLTVV.

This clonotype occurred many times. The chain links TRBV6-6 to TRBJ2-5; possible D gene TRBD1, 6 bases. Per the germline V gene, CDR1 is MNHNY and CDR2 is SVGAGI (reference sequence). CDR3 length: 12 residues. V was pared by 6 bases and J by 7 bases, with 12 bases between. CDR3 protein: CASSYRAGTQYF. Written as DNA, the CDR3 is TGTGCCAGCAGCTACAGGGCGGGGACCCAGTACTTC.

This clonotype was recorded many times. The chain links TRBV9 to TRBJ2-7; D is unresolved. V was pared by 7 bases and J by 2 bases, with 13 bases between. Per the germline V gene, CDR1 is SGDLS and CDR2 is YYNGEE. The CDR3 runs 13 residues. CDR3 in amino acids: CASSEDGTYEQYF. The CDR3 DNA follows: TGTGCCAGCTCAGAGGACGGTACCTACGAGCAGTACTTC.

The CDR3 protein is CASSEETPWIPREQFF. DNA for the CDR3: TGTGCCAGCAGTGAAGAAACTCCGTGGATCCCCCGTGAGCAGTTCTTC. The chain carries TRBV6-1 and TRBJ2-1; no clear D. The CDR3 has 16 residues. CDR1 is MNHNS, CDR2 SASEGT, per germline. The V and J ends lost 1 base and 9 bases respectively, with 19 bases between them.

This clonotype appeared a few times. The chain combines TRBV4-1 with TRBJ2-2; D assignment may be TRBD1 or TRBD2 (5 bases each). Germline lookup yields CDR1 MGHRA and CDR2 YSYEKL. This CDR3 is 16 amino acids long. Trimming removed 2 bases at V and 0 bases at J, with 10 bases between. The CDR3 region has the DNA TGCGCCAGCAGCCAACGGGACCTACCGAACACCGGGGAGCTGTTTTTT. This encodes CASSQRDLPNTGELFF.

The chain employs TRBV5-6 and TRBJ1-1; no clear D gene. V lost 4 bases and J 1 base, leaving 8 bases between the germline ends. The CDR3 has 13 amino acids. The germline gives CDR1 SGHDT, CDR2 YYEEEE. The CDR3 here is CASSQSRNTEAFF. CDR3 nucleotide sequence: TGTGCCAGCAGCCAGTCCAGGAACACTGAAGCTTTCTTT.

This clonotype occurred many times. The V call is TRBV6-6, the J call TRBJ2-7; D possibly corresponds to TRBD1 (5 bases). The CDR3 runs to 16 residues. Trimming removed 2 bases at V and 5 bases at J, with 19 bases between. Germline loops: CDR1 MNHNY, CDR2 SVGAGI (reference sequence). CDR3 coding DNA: TGTGCCAGCAGTTACCCAACGACGGGCAGGGCCCACGAGCAGTACTTC. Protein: CASSYPTTGRAHEQYF.

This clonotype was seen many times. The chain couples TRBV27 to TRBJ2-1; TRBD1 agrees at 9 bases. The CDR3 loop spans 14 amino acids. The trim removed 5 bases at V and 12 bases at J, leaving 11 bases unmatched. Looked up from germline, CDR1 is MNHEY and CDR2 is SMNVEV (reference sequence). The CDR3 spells CASSPGTGTSGQFF. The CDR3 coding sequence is TGTGCCAGCAGTCCCGGGACAGGGACTTCGGGGCAGTTCTTC.

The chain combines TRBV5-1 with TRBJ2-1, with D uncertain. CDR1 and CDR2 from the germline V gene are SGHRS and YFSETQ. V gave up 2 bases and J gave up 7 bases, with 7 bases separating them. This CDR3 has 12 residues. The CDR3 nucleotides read TGCGCCAGCAGCTTTAGGCAAAATGAGCAGTTCTTC. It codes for CASSFRQNEQFF.

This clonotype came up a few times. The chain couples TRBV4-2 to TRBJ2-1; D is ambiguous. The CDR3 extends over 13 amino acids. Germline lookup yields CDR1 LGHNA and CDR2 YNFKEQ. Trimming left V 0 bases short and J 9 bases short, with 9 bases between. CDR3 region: CASSQERATEQFF. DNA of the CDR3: TGTGCCAGCAGCCAAGAAAGGGCTACTGAGCAGTTCTTC.